A single sample is the source of the 30 T cell receptor beta chains below, sequenced in a study of vaccination and CD4 T cells after COVID-19 (dated 2022 in TCRdb). These receptors' antigens are unknown. The sample's treatment or condition, from its label and the paper: roughly ten-day PBMC culture with coronavirus spike peptide pools or control peptides (ViraFEST assay). CD4+ T cells from unexposed donors were collected before the COVID-19 pandemic (2011-2018). The library was prepared using PCR. Instrument on record: Illumina iSeq 100. DNA from cultured CD4+ T cells underwent TCR sequencing with the Oncomine TCR Beta short-read assay at the Johns Hopkins FTIC core. The QIAamp micro DNA kit was used to extract genomic DNA from the cultured CD4+ T cells. TCRdb took the public reads, trimmed them with fastp at Q25, ran MiXCR for clone calling and kept in-frame beta chains. Records with the same CDR3 protein are collapsed into one entry carrying the most frequent genes and DNA. This sample comprises several thousand distinct CDR3 sequences, about 35% of them detected only once. The ten largest clones capture about a fifth of the sample.

Sequenced material: CD4+ T cells from blood, cultured in vitro. The receptors originated from a human donor in good health.

This clonotype was counted only a few times. The rearrangement uses TRBV6-5 and TRBJ2-7, with TRBD2 identical over 7 bases. Germline V lookup: CDR1 MNHEY, CDR2 SVGAGI. This CDR3 spans 14 amino acids. J gave up 0 bases and V 4 bases, and 3 bases lay outside the gene matches. The CDR3 sequence is CASSSSGSSYEQYF. DNA of the CDR3: TGTGCCAGCAGTTCTAGCGGTAGCTCCTACGAGCAGTACTTC.

By sample share, this clonotype is medium-sized. The chain carries TRBV27 and TRBJ2-3, with 8 bases fitting TRBD2. V was pared by 8 bases and J by 6 bases, with 10 bases of the junction left unmatched. Germline V gives CDR1 MNHEY, CDR2 SMNVEV (reference sequence). The CDR3 is made up of 14 amino acids. The DNA of the CDR3 is TGTGCCAGCGCCCGGGGGGGGACAACCGATACGCAGTATTTT. It specifies CASARGGTTDTQYF.

This sequence joins TRBV4-3 and TRBJ2-7, with 8 bases that match TRBD1. This CDR3 contains 15 residues. After removal of 6 bases from V and 0 bases from J, the junction contained 7 bases not matched to a gene. Germline V gene sequence: CDR1 LGHNA, CDR2 YSLEER. The CDR3 region is CASSRDRRYSYEQYF. The CDR3, as DNA: TGCGCCAGCAGTCGGGACAGGAGATACTCCTACGAGCAGTACTTC.

The CDR3 reads CASSLGANTEAFF. The CDR3 DNA follows: TGTGCCAGCAGCTTAGGAGCGAACACTGAAGCTTTCTTT. The chain links TRBV7-3 to TRBJ1-1; D uncertain. The CDR3 is 13 residues long. Germline CDR1 is SGHTA and CDR2 is FQGTGA. Trimming stripped 2 bases from V and 1 base from J, with 5 bases between.

This clonotype occurred a few times. The rearrangement joins TRBV28 to TRBJ1-5; 7 nucleotides align to TRBD1. Germline V gene sequence: CDR1 MDHEN, CDR2 SYDVKM. The V and J ends lost 3 bases and 5 bases, in that order; junction bases with no gene match: 7. The CDR3 is made up of 15 amino acids. The CDR3 loop is CASSFLGQAYQPQHF. The DNA for the CDR3 is TGTGCCAGCAGTTTCCTTGGACAGGCCTATCAGCCCCAGCATTTT.

The chain uses TRBV3-1 and TRBJ2-7, with D possibly TRBD1 on 6 matching bases. Trimming stripped 4 bases from V and 0 bases from J, with 10 bases between. Germline-derived CDR1 and CDR2 are LGHDT and YNNKEL (reference sequence). The length of the CDR3 is 14 residues. CDR3 loop: CASSPRQVSYEQYF. The CDR3 bases are TGTGCCAGCAGCCCCCGACAGGTCTCCTACGAGCAGTACTTC.

The count of this clonotype is one. The rearrangement joins TRBV18 to TRBJ2-7; possibly TRBD1 or TRBD2 for D (5 bases each). Trimming shortened V by 2 bases and J by 2 bases, and 10 bases separated the two germline ends. The CDR3 sequence is 14 residues long. In germline, CDR1 is KGHSH, CDR2 LQKENI. This CDR3 is CASSPGTDPYEQYF. The CDR3, as DNA: TGTGCCAGCTCACCAGGGACCGACCCCTACGAGCAGTACTTC. The entire variable domain, with the rest obtained from reference TRBV18 and TRBJ2-7, is as follows: NAGVMQNPRHLVRRRGQEARLRCSPMKGHSHVYWYRQLPEEGLKFMVYLQKENIIDESGMPKERFSAEFPKEGPSILRIQQVVRGDSAAYFCASSPGTDPYEQYFGPGTRLTVT.

This clonotype came up a few times. V usage is TRBV11-3 and J usage is TRBJ2-2; 7 nucleotides align to TRBD1. V dropped 5 bases and J dropped 3; count of bases not matched to a gene: 6. CDR3 length equals 15 residues. Germline V lookup: CDR1 SGHNT, CDR2 YENEEA. The CDR3 spells CASSLRQGHTGELFF. The CDR3 DNA is TGTGCCAGCAGCCTTCGACAGGGACACACCGGGGAGCTGTTTTTT.

V usage is TRBV5-1 and J usage is TRBJ2-3, with TRBD1 as a possible D gene (5 bases). V lost 4 bases to trimming and J lost 5 bases, with 17 bases between them. The germline gives CDR1 SGHRS, CDR2 YFSETQ. The CDR3 runs to 15 residues. CDR3 sequence: CASSTDRLQGDTQYF. The CDR3 DNA follows: TGCGCCAGCAGCACGGACCGATTGCAGGGAGATACGCAGTATTTT.

The chain links TRBV7-9 to TRBJ2-5; 8 nucleotides agree with TRBD2. The CDR3 runs to 15 residues. V trimming: 5 bases; J trimming: 9 bases; junction bases outside the gene matches: 14. Germline V lookup: CDR1 SEHNR, CDR2 FQNEAQ (reference sequence). The CDR3 reads CASSPNSGTPAAQYF. DNA for the CDR3: TGTGCCAGCAGCCCTAATAGCGGGACGCCTGCGGCCCAGTACTTC.

This chain uses TRBV27 with TRBJ2-5, with D uncertain. Trimming removed 9 bases at V and 5 bases at J, with 13 bases between. In germline, CDR1 is MNHEY, CDR2 SMNVEV (reference sequence). CDR3 length: 12 residues. The CDR3 reads CARVGVWETQYF. CDR3 bases: TGTGCCAGGGTTGGGGTGTGGGAGACCCAGTACTTC.

This clonotype appeared a few times. The gene calls are TRBV6-1 and TRBJ1-6, with D tentatively TRBD1 (6 bases). CDR1 and CDR2 from the germline V gene are MNHNS and SASEGT. Trimming shortened V by 8 bases and J by 6 bases, and 14 bases separated the two germline ends. The CDR3 length is 14 residues. CDR3: CASEQGPSNSPLHF. CDR3 nucleotides: TGTGCCAGCGAACAGGGTCCTAGTAATTCACCCCTCCACTTT.

This clonotype was observed a few times. This chain joins TRBV7-3 and TRBJ2-1, with 12 bases aligning to TRBD2. Germline loops: CDR1 SGHTA, CDR2 FQGTGA. The CDR3 contains 15 residues. J lost 7 bases, V lost 5 bases, and 6 bases had no gene match. For the CDR3, the DNA is TGTGCCAGCAGCCGCGGGACTAGCGGGTTTAATGAGCAGTTCTTC. It yields the protein CASSRGTSGFNEQFF.

Note on this clonotype: One junction end does not reproduce the germline sequence, and a read error may be involved. This chain links TRBV20-1 with TRBJ2-7; a weak D match, TRBD2 (5 bases). Germline V gives CDR1 DFQATT, CDR2 SNEGSKA (reference sequence). CDR3 length equals 14 residues. The CDR3 nucleotides read TGCAATGCTACTAGGCGGCCGTTTGCTATGGAGCAGTACTTC. Its translation: CNATRRPFAMEQYF.

The chain is built from TRBV10-3 and TRBJ2-5, with D possibly matching TRBD1 (7 bases). The CDR3 length is 14 residues. Trimming removed 2 bases at V and 5 bases at J, with 12 bases between. CDR1 ENHRY and CDR2 SYGVKD come from the germline V gene. This CDR3 is CAISEARGRETQYF. In nucleotides, the CDR3 is TGTGCCATCAGTGAGGCCAGGGGGAGGGAGACCCAGTACTTC.

This clonotype was picked up one time. The genes are TRBV19 and TRBJ2-7; TRBD2 aligns across 8 bases. The V gene's germline CDR1 is LNHDA and CDR2 SQIVND (reference sequence). With V trimmed by 3 bases and J by 6 bases, 7 bases remained unmatched. The CDR3 has 14 residues. The CDR3 region has the DNA TGTGCCAGTAGTATCGGAAGCGGGAGAGTCGAGCAGTACTTC. It codes for CASSIGSGRVEQYF.

V and J are TRBV20-1 and TRBJ2-1; 7 nucleotides line up with TRBD2. CDR1 DFQATT and CDR2 SNEGSKA come from the germline V gene (reference sequence). This CDR3 comprises 16 residues. Trimming cost V 4 bases and J 4 bases; bases outside gene matches: 13. CDR3 protein: CSAKVQEGGRYNEQFF. CDR3 sequence (DNA): TGCAGTGCTAAGGTTCAGGAGGGAGGGAGGTACAATGAGCAGTTCTTC.

The J gene is TRBJ2-3, the V gene TRBV2, with D possibly being TRBD1 or TRBD2 (6 bases each). Deletions cut 7 bases from V and 0 bases from J, with 20 bases between. This CDR3 has 17 amino acids. Germline V gives CDR1 SNHLY, CDR2 FYNNEI. CDR3 region: CASMKPRRGVSTDTQYF. As DNA, the CDR3 is TGTGCCAGCATGAAACCCCGGAGGGGGGTTAGCACAGATACGCAGTATTTT.

The genes are TRBV6-2 or TRBV6-3 and TRBJ1-1; the D is unclear. Germline assignment: CDR1 MNHEY and CDR2 SVGEGT. This CDR3 comprises 14 residues. V lost 2 bases and J 3 bases, leaving 10 bases between the germline ends. The CDR3 loop is CASSYAGGYTEAFF. Here the CDR3 DNA reads TGTGCCAGCAGTTACGCGGGCGGATACACTGAAGCTTTCTTT.

V and J are TRBV11-3 and TRBJ2-1, with D tentatively TRBD2 (5 bases). The ends were cut back, 3 bases at V and 7 bases at J, with 16 bases in the middle. Germline V lookup: CDR1 SGHNT, CDR2 YENEEA. The CDR3 sequence is 15 residues long. The CDR3 region is CASSFSGLGGNEQFF. CDR3 bases: TGTGCCAGCAGCTTCTCGGGCCTCGGAGGTAATGAGCAGTTCTTC.

This clonotype was picked up a small number of times. The chain carries TRBV7-2 and TRBJ1-2; D unresolved. Per the germline V gene, CDR1 is SGHTA and CDR2 is FQGNSA. The CDR3 sequence is 15 residues long. V shed 1 base and J shed 3 bases, with 12 bases lying between them. As DNA, the CDR3 is TGTGCCAGCAGCTTAGGCGGGGAGAATTACTATGGCTACACCTTC. Protein: CASSLGGENYYGYTF.

This chain joins TRBV7-2 and TRBJ1-1; TRBD1 aligns across 8 bases. The CDR3 extends over 14 amino acids. The germline V gene encodes CDR1 SGHTA and CDR2 FQGNSA. V shed 2 bases, J shed 6 bases, and the junction held 5 bases outside the gene matches. The CDR3 here is CASSLNQGASEAFF. The CDR3 nucleotides read TGTGCCAGCAGCTTAAACCAGGGGGCCTCTGAAGCTTTCTTT.

The chain recombines TRBV27 with TRBJ1-5, with 7 bases that match TRBD1. Germline CDR1 is MNHEY and CDR2 is SMNVEV (reference sequence). V lost 4 bases, J lost 2 bases, and 2 bases stayed unmatched. This CDR3 region has 14 residues. The CDR3 DNA is TGTGCCAGCAGTTCAAGGGGGCGCAATCAGCCCCAGCATTTT. Its translation: CASSSRGRNQPQHF.

In nucleotides, the CDR3 is TGTGCCAGCAGCCCACAGGGGGCAGCCACGAATCAGCCCCAGCATTTT. It codes for CASSPQGAATNQPQHF. This chain joins TRBV7-2 and TRBJ1-5, with 9 positions matching TRBD1. The CDR3 is 16 residues long. The germline V gene has CDR1 SGHTA and CDR2 FQGNSA. With 5 bases clipped from V and 4 bases from J, the junction kept 9 bases outside the gene matches.

The CDR3 is CASSPRVSPLHF. CDR3 nucleotides: TGTGCCAGCAGCCCCAGGGTTTCTCCCCTCCACTTT. The chain combines TRBV6-1 with TRBJ1-6, with D perhaps TRBD1 (5 bases). From germline, CDR1 is MNHNS and CDR2 SASEGT. The CDR3 is made up of 12 amino acids. V lost 6 bases, J lost 13 bases, and 13 bases lay in between.

This rearrangement joins TRBV19 to TRBJ1-1; TRBD1 matches at 9 bases. This CDR3 has 13 amino acids. Trimming took 6 bases from V and 3 from J; bases not matched to a gene: 2. Germline assignment: CDR1 LNHDA and CDR2 SQIVND (reference sequence). The CDR3 bases are TGTGCCAGTAGAGACAGGGGGGACACTGAAGCTTTCTTT. Amino acids: CASRDRGDTEAFF.

The rearrangement joins TRBV21-1 to TRBJ2-7; TRBD1, as called in the table, went unchecked against the DNA. TRBV21-1 has pseudogene status. CDR3 length: 14 residues. The CDR3 here is CANQKAGGTYEQYF. Written as DNA, the CDR3 is TGTGCCAATCAGAAGGCAGGGGGCACCTACGAGCAGTACTTC.

The genes are TRBV19 and TRBJ2-5; 9 bases line up with TRBD2. Germline CDR1 is LNHDA and CDR2 is SQIVND (reference sequence). This CDR3 region has 15 residues. V was pared by 1 base and J by 5 bases, with 5 bases of the junction left unmatched. CDR3 loop: CASSIGNSGSETQYF. CDR3 DNA sequence: TGTGCCAGTAGTATAGGAAATAGCGGGAGTGAGACCCAGTACTTC.

This clonotype ranks as medium-sized. This sequence joins TRBV6-1 and TRBJ1-5; D might be TRBD1 (6 bases). This CDR3 is 15 amino acids long. Trimming cost V 5 bases and J 2 bases, with 13 bases left between them. CDR1 and CDR2 (germline): MNHNS, SASEGT. CDR3: CASSKGGQGNQPQHF. The CDR3 DNA follows: TGTGCCAGCAGTAAAGGGGGGCAGGGCAATCAGCCCCAGCATTTT.

Comments on this clonotype: A read error may produce the germline difference seen at one junction end. The chain combines TRBV7-7 with TRBJ2-7; 9 nucleotides match TRBD1. The CDR3 length is 16 residues. Germline V CDR1 and CDR2: SSHAT, FNYEAQ (reference sequence). Here the CDR3 reads CASSLSLDRGRYEQYF. The CDR3 nucleotides are TGTGCTAGCAGCTTATCCTTGGACAGGGGTCGATACGAGCAGTACTTC.